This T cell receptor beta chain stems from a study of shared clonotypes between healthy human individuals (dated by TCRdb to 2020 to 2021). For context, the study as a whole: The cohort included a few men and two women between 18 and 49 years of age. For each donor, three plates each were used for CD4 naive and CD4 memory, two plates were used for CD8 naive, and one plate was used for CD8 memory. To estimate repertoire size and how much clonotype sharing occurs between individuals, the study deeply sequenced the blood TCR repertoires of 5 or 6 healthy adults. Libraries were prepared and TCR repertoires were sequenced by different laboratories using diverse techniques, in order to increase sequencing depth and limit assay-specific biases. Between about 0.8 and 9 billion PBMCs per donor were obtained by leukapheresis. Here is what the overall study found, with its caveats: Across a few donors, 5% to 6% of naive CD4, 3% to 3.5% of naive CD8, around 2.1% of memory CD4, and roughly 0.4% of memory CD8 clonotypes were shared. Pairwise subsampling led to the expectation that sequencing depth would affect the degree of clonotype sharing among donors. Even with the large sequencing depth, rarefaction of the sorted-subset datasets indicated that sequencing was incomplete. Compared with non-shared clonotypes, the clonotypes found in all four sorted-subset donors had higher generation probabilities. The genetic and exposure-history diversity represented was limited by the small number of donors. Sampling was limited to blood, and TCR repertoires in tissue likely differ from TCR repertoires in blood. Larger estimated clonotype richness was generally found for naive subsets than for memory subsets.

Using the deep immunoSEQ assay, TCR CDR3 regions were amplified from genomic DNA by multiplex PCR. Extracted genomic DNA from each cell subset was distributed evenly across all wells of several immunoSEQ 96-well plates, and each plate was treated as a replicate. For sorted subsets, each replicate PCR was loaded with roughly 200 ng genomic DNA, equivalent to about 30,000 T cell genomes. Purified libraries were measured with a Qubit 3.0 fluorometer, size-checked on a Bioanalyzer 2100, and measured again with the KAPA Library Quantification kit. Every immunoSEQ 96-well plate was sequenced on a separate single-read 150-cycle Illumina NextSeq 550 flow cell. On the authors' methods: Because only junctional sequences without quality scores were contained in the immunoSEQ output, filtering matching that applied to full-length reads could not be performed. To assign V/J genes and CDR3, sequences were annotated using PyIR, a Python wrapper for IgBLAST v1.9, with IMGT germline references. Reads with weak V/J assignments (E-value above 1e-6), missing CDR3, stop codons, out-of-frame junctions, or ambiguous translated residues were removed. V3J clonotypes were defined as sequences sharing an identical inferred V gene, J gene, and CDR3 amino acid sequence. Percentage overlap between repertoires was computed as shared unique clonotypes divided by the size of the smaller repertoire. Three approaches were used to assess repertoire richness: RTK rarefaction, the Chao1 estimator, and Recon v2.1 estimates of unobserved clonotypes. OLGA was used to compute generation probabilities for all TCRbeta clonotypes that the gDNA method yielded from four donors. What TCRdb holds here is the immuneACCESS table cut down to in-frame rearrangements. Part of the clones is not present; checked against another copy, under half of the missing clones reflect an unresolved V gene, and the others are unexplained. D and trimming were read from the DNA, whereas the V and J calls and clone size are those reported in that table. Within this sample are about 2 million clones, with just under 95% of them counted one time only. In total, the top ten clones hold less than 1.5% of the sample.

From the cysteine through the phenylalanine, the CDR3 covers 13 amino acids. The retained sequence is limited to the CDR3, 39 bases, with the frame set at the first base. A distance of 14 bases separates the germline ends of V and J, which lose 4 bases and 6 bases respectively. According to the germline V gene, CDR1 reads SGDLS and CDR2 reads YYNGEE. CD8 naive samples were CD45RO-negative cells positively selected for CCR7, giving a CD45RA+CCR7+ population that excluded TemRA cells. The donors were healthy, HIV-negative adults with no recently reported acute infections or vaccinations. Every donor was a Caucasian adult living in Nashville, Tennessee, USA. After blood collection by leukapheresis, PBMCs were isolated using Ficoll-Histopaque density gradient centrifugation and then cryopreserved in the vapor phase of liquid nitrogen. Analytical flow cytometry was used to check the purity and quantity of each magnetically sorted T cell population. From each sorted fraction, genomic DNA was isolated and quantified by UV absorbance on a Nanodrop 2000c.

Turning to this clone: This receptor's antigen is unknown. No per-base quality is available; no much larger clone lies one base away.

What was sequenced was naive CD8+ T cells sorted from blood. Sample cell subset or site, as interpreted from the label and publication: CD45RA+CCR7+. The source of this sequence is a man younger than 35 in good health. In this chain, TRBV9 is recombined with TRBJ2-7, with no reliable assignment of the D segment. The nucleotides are TGTGCCAGCAGCCCCTCGTCTATCGCCGAGCAGTACTTC. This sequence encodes CASSPSSIAEQYF.